One sample yielded the 9 T cell receptor beta chains listed below, sequenced in a study of shared clonotypes between healthy human individuals. Assay used: immunoSEQ multiplex PCR; TCRdb lists only in-frame clones, some missing. The sample comprises 640,000 or so clones, roughly 78% of which are singletons, and under 2% rests with the top ten. Sequenced input: memory CD4+ T cells sorted from blood. Subset defined: CD45RA-negative fraction. These receptors came from a young woman in good health.

The chain is built from TRBV6-6 and TRBJ2-7; D is undetermined. Trimming took 5 bases from V and 0 from J, leaving 11 bases between them. This CDR3 spans 14 amino acids. Germline assignment: CDR1 MNHNY and CDR2 SVGAGI (reference sequence). CDR3 amino acids: CASSRDASSYEQYF. The CDR3 bases are TGTGCCAGCAGTCGTGACGCGAGCTCCTACGAGCAGTACTTC.

This clone was observed once. The sample contains more than one DNA sequence encoding this CDR3. This chain connects TRBV18 to TRBJ2-1; D unresolved. V lost 2 bases to trimming and J lost 7 bases, with 9 bases between them. Germline loops: CDR1 KGHSH, CDR2 LQKENI. This CDR3 spans 13 amino acids. CDR3: CASSPSSTNEQFF. Here the CDR3 DNA reads TGTGCCAGCTCACCATCCTCGACTAATGAGCAGTTCTTC.

The rearrangement links TRBV28 to TRBJ2-7; 8 nucleotides match TRBD1. In germline, CDR1 is MDHEN, CDR2 SYDVKM. J lost 1 base, V lost 9 bases, and 5 bases had no gene match. The CDR3 is made up of 13 amino acids. CDR3 residues: CASFGQGSYEQYF. DNA for the CDR3: TGTGCCAGTTTTGGACAGGGTTCCTACGAGCAGTACTTC. Full variable domain (remainder filled in from reference TRBV28 and TRBJ2-7): DVKVTQSSRYLVKRTGEKVFLECVQDMDHENMFWYRQDPGLGLRLIYFSYDVKMKEKGDIPEGYSVSREKKERFSLILESASTNQTSMYLCASFGQGSYEQYFGPGTRLTVT.

At least ten counts were recorded for this clone. The V gene is TRBV28, the J gene TRBJ2-7, with D hard to call. The CDR3 has 12 residues. V was trimmed by 5 bases and J by 5 bases, leaving 10 bases between them. Germline V gene data show CDR1 as MDHEN and CDR2 as SYDVKM. In DNA, the CDR3 is TGTGCCAGCAGTCACTCTATAGACGAGCAGTACTTC. Amino acids: CASSHSIDEQYF.

As DNA, the CDR3 is TGTGCCAGCAGCTTGACAGGAACCTACAATGAGCAGTTCTTC. It codes for CASSLTGTYNEQFF. The rearrangement joins TRBV7-9 to TRBJ2-1, with D maybe TRBD1 (6 bases). Germline CDR1 is SEHNR and CDR2 is FQNEAQ (reference sequence). The CDR3 spans 14 residues. Trimming shortened V by 3 bases and J by 2 bases, and 8 bases separated the two germline ends.

The chain combines TRBV14 with TRBJ2-5; TRBD2 agrees at 9 bases. The J segment lost 5 bases and the V segment lost 0 bases, leaving 10 bases of the junction unmatched. CDR1 and CDR2 (germline): SGHDN, FVKESK. The CDR3 is 17 residues long. The CDR3 DNA sequence: TGTGCCAGCAGCCAAGATCTAGGGAGCGGGAGGACCGAGACCCAGTACTTC. Its protein product is CASSQDLGSGRTETQYF.

V and J are TRBV15 and TRBJ2-2; D is undetermined. The CDR3 covers 13 residues. Trimming took 0 bases from V and 5 from J, leaving 4 bases between them. Germline V gene sequence: CDR1 LNHNV, CDR2 YYDKDF (reference sequence). This CDR3 is CATSRDVTGELFF. The CDR3 DNA sequence: TGTGCCACCAGCAGAGATGTAACCGGGGAGCTGTTTTTT. The full variable domain, with the rest looked up from reference TRBV15 and TRBJ2-2, is DAMVIQNPRYQVTQFGKPVTLSCSQTLNHNVMYWYQQKSSQAPKLLFHYYDKDFNNEADTPDNFQSRRPNTSFCFLDIRSPGLGDTAMYLCATSRDVTGELFFGEGSRLTVL.

This clone was seen repeatedly, ten times or more. The rearrangement uses TRBV2 and TRBJ2-3, with TRBD2 identical over 8 bases. J was trimmed by 8 bases and V by 5 bases; bases with no gene match: 9. The CDR3 is made up of 14 amino acids. The germline V gene has CDR1 SNHLY and CDR2 FYNNEI. The CDR3: CASSQLTSVGTQYF. CDR3 nucleotides: TGTGCCAGCAGTCAGCTGACTAGCGTCGGTACGCAGTATTTT.

The V call is TRBV27, the J call TRBJ1-2; 9 nucleotides line up with TRBD1. V trimming: 5 bases; J trimming: 8 bases; junction bases outside the gene matches: 9. In germline, CDR1 is MNHEY, CDR2 SMNVEV (reference sequence). The CDR3 covers 14 residues. CDR3 protein: CASSSPGQGDGYTF. For the CDR3, the DNA is TGTGCCAGCAGTAGCCCGGGACAGGGTGACGGCTACACCTTC.